This T cell receptor beta chain is drawn from a study of Graves' ophthalmopathy and Graves' hyperthyroidism. Whole-study findings and limits: From stable hyperthyroidism, ophthalmopathy was separated by a 13-signature model with roughly 89% sensitivity and 75% to 82% specificity.

CDR1 and CDR2 from the germline V gene are MNHEY and SVGAGI. The CDR3 totals 17 residues. This clonotype was seen at least ten times. The antigen is unknown. One end of the junction is discordant with germline, which a read error may explain. TCR beta CDR3 amplification used RNA transcripts. After a first-round RT-PCR with HTBI primers, a second-round multiplex PCR was run. One entry per CDR3 protein results from TCRdb running MiXCR on the multiplex PCR reads. The sample consists of hundreds of thousands of distinct CDR3 sequences, 20% to 25% of them appearing once. The sequencing sample was made of peripheral blood. The receptor was derived from a woman between 18 and 30 years old with stable Graves' hyperthyroidism. The rearrangement joins TRBV6-5 to TRBJ2-4; TRBD2 is a possible D gene (7 bases). CDR3 residues: CASSYVGGAVAKNIKYF. The CDR3 bases are TGTGCCAGCAGTTACGTGGGGGGGGCGGTCGCCAAAAACATTAAGTACTTC.